The rows below give T cell receptor beta chains drawn from one sample of a study of cytomegalovirus exposure and HLA in healthy donors. Sequencing used immunoSEQ multiplex PCR; TCRdb keeps in-frame clones, though not all of them. The sample carries around 110,000 clones, over 70% recorded once. Sample: PBMCs. The receptors here all came from a woman aged 18-30 years in good health and CMV-seronegative. The CDR3 runs from the conserved cysteine through the conserved F or W. A D gene is named only where the DNA matches it firmly. Clone size, where shown, is once, few, many, or a class for clones that have expanded.

j_gene | v_gene | abundance | d_gene | CDR3aa | CDR3nt
TRBJ1-1 | TRBV7-2 | - | - | CASSLVVAGRFPEAFF | TGTGCCAGCAGCTTAGTTGTGGCAGGGAGGTTTCCTGAAGCTTTCTTT
TRBJ2-4 | TRBV28 | - | TRBD2 | CASSPPTSGGLAKNIQYF | TGTGCCAGCAGTCCGCCGACTAGCGGGGGTCTAGCCAAAAACATTCAGTACTTC
TRBJ1-5 | TRBV5-8 | few | - | CASRTVGGSNQPQHF | TGTGCCAGCAGAACTGTTGGTGGTTCAAATCAGCCCCAGCATTTT
TRBJ1-5 | TRBV4-1 | - | TRBD1 | CASSQEQGGNQPQHF | TGCGCCAGCAGCCAAGAACAGGGGGGCAATCAGCCCCAGCATTTT
TRBJ2-1 | TRBV4-1 | - | - | CASSRLPSSYNEQFF | TGCGCCAGCAGCCGGTTACCGAGCTCCTACAATGAGCAGTTCTTC
TRBJ1-1 | TRBV2 | few | TRBD1 | CASSGQGSPEAFF | TGTGCCAGCAGTGGACAGGGGAGCCCTGAAGCTTTCTTT
TRBJ1-4 | TRBV30 | - | - | CAWSRQAATNEKLFF | TGTGCCTGGAGCCGGCAGGCTGCAACTAATGAAAAACTGTTTTTT
TRBJ2-3 | TRBV5-1 | - | - | CASSPAGTSTDTQYF | TGCGCCAGCAGCCCTGCGGGGACTAGCACAGATACGCAGTATTTT
TRBJ1-1 | TRBV30 | - | TRBD1 | CAWLRAGGTEAFF | TGTGCCTGGCTTAGGGCAGGGGGCACTGAAGCTTTCTTT
TRBJ2-7 | TRBV4-1 | - | TRBD1 | CASRPTGTGIYEQYF | TGCGCCAGCAGACCTACCGGGACAGGGATCTACGAGCAGTACTTC
TRBJ2-3 | TRBV5-1 | - | - | CASSLTRVTDTQYF | TGCGCCAGCAGCTTGACCAGGGTGACAGATACGCAGTATTTT
TRBJ1-4 | TRBV2 | - | TRBD1 | CASRWGQGREKLFF | TGTGCCAGCAGGTGGGGACAGGGGAGAGAAAAACTGTTTTTT
TRBJ1-4 | TRBV4-2 | - | - | CASSQVVTVDEKLFF | TGTGCCAGCAGCCAAGTTGTGACTGTGGATGAAAAACTGTTTTTT
TRBJ1-1 | TRBV15 | - | - | CATSGGAATNTEAFF | TGTGCCACCAGCGGGGGGGCGGCTACGAACACTGAAGCTTTCTTT
TRBJ2-5 | TRBV11-1 | - | - | CASSLEAAGLETQYF | TGTGCCAGCAGCTTAGAGGCGGCAGGGTTGGAGACCCAGTACTTC
TRBJ2-2 | TRBV2 | once | TRBD2 | CASTGSGGASTGELFF | TGTGCCAGCACTGGGAGCGGGGGGGCATCAACCGGGGAGCTGTTTTTT
TRBJ2-1 | TRBV5-4 | - | - | CASSLVRGSYNEQFF | TGTGCCAGCAGCTTGGTCCGGGGCTCCTACAATGAGCAGTTCTTC
TRBJ2-5 | TRBV7-2 | once | TRBD2 | CASSLSGGAGKTQYF | TGTGCCAGCAGCCTTAGCGGGGGGGCGGGAAAGACCCAGTACTTC
TRBJ2-1 | TRBV5-1 | - | - | CASSLVGSSYNEQFF | TGCGCCAGCAGTTTGGTAGGGAGCTCCTACAATGAGCAGTTCTTC
TRBJ2-5 | TRBV6-5 | - | - | CASSYPLASQETQYF | TGTGCCAGCAGTTACCCCCTGGCCAGCCAAGAGACCCAGTACTTC
TRBJ1-4 | TRBV6-1 | - | - | CASSDATGTMFF | TGTGCCAGCAGTGACGCCACAGGGACAATGTTTTTT
TRBJ2-7 | TRBV6-1 | - | - | CASSGLGSFTLGQYF | TGTGCCAGCAGTGGCCTCGGGAGCTTTACCTTAGGGCAGTACTTC
TRBJ2-2 | TRBV6-1 | - | TRBD1 | CASSDGQGRNTGELFF | TGTGCCAGCAGTGACGGACAGGGCCGGAACACCGGGGAGCTGTTTTTT
TRBJ1-6 | TRBV2 | once | - | CASQRGGPYNSPLHF | TGTGCCAGCCAACGAGGCGGCCCCTATAATTCACCCCTCCACTTT
TRBJ1-4 | TRBV2 | - | - | CASSDWGQRNEKLFF | TGTGCCAGCAGTGATTGGGGGCAGCGCAATGAAAAACTGTTTTTT
TRBJ1-5 | TRBV6-1 | - | - | CAGNGGVRNQPQHF | TGTGCCGGCAATGGGGGGGTTAGAAATCAGCCCCAGCATTTT
TRBJ2-1 | TRBV2 | - | - | CASSVTGGSSYNEQFF | TGTGCCAGCAGTGTAACCGGCGGTAGCTCCTACAATGAGCAGTTCTTC
TRBJ1-2 | TRBV6-4 | - | TRBD1 | CASSLPGGGYTF | TGTGCCAGCAGTCTACCAGGGGGCGGCTACACCTTC
TRBJ1-3 | TRBV6-6 | - | - | CASSAGQGSGNTIYF | TGTGCCAGCAGCGCTGGGCAAGGCTCTGGAAACACCATATATTTT
TRBJ1-6 | TRBV11-2 | - | TRBD1 | CASRPMGQAYSPLHF | TGTGCCAGCAGGCCCATGGGACAGGCTTATTCACCCCTCCACTTT
TRBJ2-5 | TRBV4-2 | once | - | CASSPTESNGETQYF | TGTGCCAGCAGCCCCACCGAATCGAACGGAGAGACCCAGTACTTC
TRBJ1-4 | TRBV18 | - | TRBD1 | CASSLGTGENEKLFF | TGTGCCAGCTCACTAGGGACAGGAGAAAATGAAAAACTGTTTTTT
TRBJ1-2 | TRBV29-1 | - | TRBD1 | CSVGQDYGYTF | TGCAGCGTGGGACAGGACTATGGCTACACCTTC
TRBJ1-3 | TRBV5-1 | - | - | CASSLEGSRVSGNTIYF | TGCGCCAGCAGCTTGGAGGGGTCACGGGTCTCTGGAAACACCATATATTTT
TRBJ1-5 | TRBV7-6 | - | TRBD1 | CASSDGQGRYQHF | TGTGCCAGCAGCGACGGACAGGGGAGATACCAGCATTTT
TRBJ1-5 | TRBV30 | - | - | CAWSDGTFGINQPQHF | TGTGCCTGGAGTGACGGGACATTTGGGATCAATCAGCCCCAGCATTTT
TRBJ1-3 | TRBV27 | - | TRBD1 | CASSLQGASGNTIYF | TGTGCCAGCAGTTTACAGGGGGCTTCCGGAAACACCATATATTTT
TRBJ1-3 | TRBV6-5 | - | - | CASRVGVLSGNTIYF | TGTGCCAGCAGGGTCGGTGTCCTCTCTGGAAACACCATATATTTT
TRBJ1-6 | TRBV5-4 | - | TRBD1 | CASSPNRRGTGSLNSPLHF | TGTGCCAGCAGCCCCAACCGGCGGGGGACAGGGTCACTAAATTCACCCCTCCACTTT
TRBJ2-6 | TRBV5-1 | once | - | CASSLEHLFGVLTF | TGCGCCAGCAGCTTGGAACATTTGTTTGGCGTCCTGACTTTC
TRBJ1-1 | TRBV5-1 | - | TRBD1 | CASSPGQGSFLGTEAFF | TGCGCCAGCAGCCCGGGACAGGGGTCTTTTCTGGGCACTGAAGCTTTCTTT
TRBJ2-3 | TRBV19 | - | TRBD1 | CASSTDRGALLGTDTQYF | TGTGCCAGTAGTACGGACAGGGGCGCCCTCCTGGGCACAGATACGCAGTATTTT
TRBJ2-6 | TRBV19 | - | TRBD1 | CASSPGQISGANVLTF | TGTGCCAGTAGTCCGGGACAGATCTCTGGGGCCAACGTCCTGACTTTC
TRBJ2-1 | TRBV5-1 | - | - | CASSLTPLPRRGESSYNEQFF | TGCGCCAGCAGCTTAACCCCCCTACCGCGGAGGGGCGAAAGCTCCTACAATGAGCAGTTCTTC
TRBJ1-1 | TRBV30 | - | TRBD1 | CAWSIDRATEAFF | TGTGCCTGGAGTATTGACAGGGCCACTGAAGCTTTCTTT
TRBJ2-7 | TRBV7-7 | few | TRBD1 | CASPYRDRRIYEQYF | TGTGCTAGCCCCTACCGGGACAGACGAATCTACGAGCAGTACTTC
TRBJ1-1 | TRBV5-1 | - | TRBD1 | CASSSTGVTEAFF | TGCGCCAGCAGCTCTACAGGGGTAACTGAAGCTTTCTTT
TRBJ2-3 | TRBV5-1 | - | TRBD2 | CASSGGDRGEGDTQYF | TGCGCCAGCAGCGGGGGAGACCGGGGGGAAGGGGATACGCAGTATTTT
TRBJ2-4 | TRBV27 | few | TRBD2 | CASSSSGGGPQNIQYF | TGTGCCAGCAGTTCGAGCGGGGGGGGCCCCCAAAACATTCAGTACTTC
TRBJ2-2 | TRBV4-2 | once | TRBD2 | CASSQGTSGAGTGELFF | TGTGCCAGCAGCCAAGGGACTAGCGGGGCTGGTACCGGGGAGCTGTTTTTT
TRBJ1-2 | TRBV19 | - | - | CASSNTGYYGYTF | TGTGCCAGTAGCAATACAGGGTACTATGGCTACACCTTC
TRBJ1-2 | TRBV28 | - | - | CASSEEGYGYTF | TGTGCCAGCAGCGAGGAGGGCTATGGCTACACCTTC